This note documents a single TCR beta chain sequence. The data were taken from a study of early T cells in non-severe SARS-CoV-2 infection. CDR1 and CDR2 (germline): MDHEN, SYDVKM. This CDR3 comprises 14 residues. The V gene lost 3 bases and the J gene lost 2 bases, with 11 bases spanning the gap. TCRdb reanalysed the 5' RACE reads using MiXCR and keeps one entry per CDR3 protein. Among more than 35,000 distinct CDR3 sequences listed, around 5% were seen once. The receptor was isolated from an adult who was a healthcare worker with PCR-confirmed SARS-CoV-2 infection or an uninfected control (not recorded which). The genes are TRBV28 and TRBJ2-7; D not resolved. Sequencing was performed on whole blood. The CDR3 spells CASSFYRPPYEQYF. The CDR3 bases are TGTGCCAGCAGTTTTTATAGGCCTCCCTACGAGCAGTACTTC. Complete variable domain (other parts from reference TRBV28 and TRBJ2-7): DVKVTQSSRYLVKRTGEKVFLECVQDMDHENMFWYRQDPGLGLRLIYFSYDVKMKEKGDIPEGYSVSREKKERFSLILESASTNQTSMYLCASSFYRPPYEQYFGPGTRLTVT.